These 11 T cell receptor beta chains came from one sample sequenced in a study of shared clonotypes between healthy human individuals (dated by TCRdb to about 2020). Libraries came from the immunoSEQ multiplex PCR assay. Entries here come from immuneACCESS through TCRdb and include only in-frame sequences with V and J called. Some clones fail to appear in such tables; in the studies checked, an unresolved V gene covers under half of the shortfall, and the cause of the remainder is unknown. The sample table lists a few hundred thousand clones, around 80% of them with a count of one. The ten largest clonotypes hold roughly 12% of the sample. Sequencing was performed on PBMCs. The receptors derive from a middle-aged woman in good health. Some clones in this sample may be carry-over from other donors' samples.

The CDR3 reads CASRSGQGDNEQFF. The DNA of the CDR3 is TGTGCCAGCAGGTCGGGACAGGGAGACAATGAGCAGTTCTTC. The V and J genes are TRBV2 and TRBJ2-1; 9 bases agree with TRBD1. The CDR3 runs 14 residues. In germline, CDR1 is SNHLY, CDR2 FYNNEI. V was pared by 6 bases and J by 5 bases, with 5 bases of the junction left unmatched.

The rearrangement links TRBV18 to TRBJ2-7; 8 bases are a match to TRBD2. This CDR3 comprises 16 residues. V dropped 0 bases and J dropped 3; count of bases not matched to a gene: 7. In germline, CDR1 is KGHSH, CDR2 LQKENI. The CDR3 is CASSPPGREGFYEQYF. The CDR3 DNA follows: TGTGCCAGCTCACCACCAGGTCGGGAGGGGTTCTACGAGCAGTACTTC.

This clone was recorded many times. The chain joins TRBV29-1 to TRBJ2-7, with 8 bases lining up with TRBD1. This CDR3 region has 15 residues. Per the germline V gene, CDR1 is SQVTM and CDR2 is ANQGSEA. Trimming took 7 bases from V and 2 from J; bases not matched to a gene: 13. CDR3 nucleotide sequence: TGCAGCGCGGAAAGGACAGGGAAGAGCCCCTACGAGCAGTACTTC. Its protein is CSAERTGKSPYEQYF.

The chain links TRBV28 to TRBJ2-1, with 7 bases lining up with TRBD2. Trimming cost V 6 bases and J 6 bases; bases outside gene matches: 14. The CDR3 extends over 16 amino acids. Germline CDR1 is MDHEN and CDR2 is SYDVKM. CDR3 in amino acids: CASSSPGDYGGNEQFF. CDR3 DNA: TGTGCCAGCAGCTCACCCGGGGACTACGGAGGCAATGAGCAGTTCTTC. The whole variable domain, filled in from reference TRBV28 and TRBJ2-1, reads DVKVTQSSRYLVKRTGEKVFLECVQDMDHENMFWYRQDPGLGLRLIYFSYDVKMKEKGDIPEGYSVSREKKERFSLILESASTNQTSMYLCASSSPGDYGGNEQFFGPGTRLTVL.

The chain links TRBV25-1 to TRBJ2-7; D is unresolved. V gave up 2 bases and J gave up 2 bases, with 19 bases separating them. CDR1 MGHDK and CDR2 SYGVNS come from the germline V gene. The CDR3 has 17 amino acids. CDR3 sequence (DNA): TGTGCCAGCAGTGAAGGTTGGCCGCGGACCGGAACCTACGAGCAGTACTTC. Translating gives CASSEGWPRTGTYEQYF.

The chain recombines TRBV11-2 with TRBJ2-3; 11 bases line up with TRBD2. This CDR3 contains 17 residues. V shed 6 bases and J 4 bases; nucleotides not matched to a gene: 12. CDR1 is SGHAT, CDR2 FQNNGV, per germline. DNA of the CDR3: TGTGCCAGCAGGCAACTAGCGGGAGTGGGGATCTCAGATACGCAGTATTTT. This gives the protein CASRQLAGVGISDTQYF.

In DNA, the CDR3 is TGTGCCAGCTCCCTAGGACAGGGGGACGTCGAGACCCAGTACTTC. Translation: CASSLGQGDVETQYF. V and J are TRBV18 and TRBJ2-5; 10 bases match TRBD1. The CDR3 contains 15 residues. With 6 bases clipped from V and 5 bases from J, the junction kept 9 bases outside the gene matches. Looked up from germline, CDR1 is KGHSH and CDR2 is LQKENI.

The gene calls are TRBV5-4 and TRBJ2-4, with D uncertain. CDR3 length: 16 residues. V lost 4 bases and J lost 1, with 15 bases in between. The V gene's germline CDR1 is SGHNT and CDR2 YYREEE (reference sequence). The CDR3 bases are TGTGCCAGCAGCCCGGATAGCACCGGGGCCAAAAACATTCAGTACTTC. Translating gives CASSPDSTGAKNIQYF. Full variable domain (missing parts from reference TRBV5-4 and TRBJ2-4): ETGVTQSPTHLIKTRGQQVTLRCSSQSGHNTVSWYQQALGQGPQFIFQYYREEENGRGNFPPRFSGLQFPNYSSELNVNALELDDSALYLCASSPDSTGAKNIQYFGAGTRLSVL.

This chain uses TRBV6-5 with TRBJ2-1; D remains unclear. V gave up 0 bases and J gave up 7 bases, with 10 bases separating them. The CDR3 is made up of 14 amino acids. The germline gives CDR1 MNHEY, CDR2 SVGAGI. The CDR3 spells CASSYSHSWNEQFF. The CDR3 nucleotides read TGTGCCAGCAGTTACTCGCACTCCTGGAATGAGCAGTTCTTC.

This sequence joins TRBV20-1 and TRBJ1-2; the D is unclear. The germline V and J ends were trimmed by 0 bases and 8 bases, with 7 bases remaining between them. This CDR3 contains 11 residues. CDR1 and CDR2 (germline): DFQATT, SNEGSKA (reference sequence). CDR3 DNA: TGCAGTGCTAGAGAATCCCACGGCTACACCTTC. Its protein is CSARESHGYTF.

CDR3 sequence reads: CASSEALGTSEQYF. CDR3 in DNA: TGTGCCAGCAGTGAAGCGCTTGGGACATCCGAGCAGTACTTC. The chain is built from TRBV6-1 and TRBJ2-7; TRBD1 might be the D (6 bases). V was clipped by 0 bases and J by 6 bases, with 12 bases between them. This CDR3 has 14 residues. Germline CDR1 and CDR2: MNHNS and SASEGT.